What follows are 30 T cell receptor beta chains derived from one specimen sequenced in a study of cytomegalovirus exposure and HLA in healthy donors (dated by TCRdb to 2017 to 2019). The library was generated by the immunoSEQ multiplex PCR assay. For the multiplex PCR, a mixture combining 60 forward primers for TCR Vbeta segments and 13 reverse primers for TCR Jbeta segments was used. Entries here come from immuneACCESS through TCRdb and include only in-frame sequences with V and J called. Some clones fail to appear in such tables; in the studies checked, an unresolved V gene covers under half of the shortfall, and the cause of the remainder is unknown. Counted in this sample were over 100,000 clones; about 79% of them appeared once. The top ten constitute around 3% of the sample. Source material: PBMCs. Every receptor here comes from a woman between 18 and 29 years old in good health and CMV-seropositive.

This chain joins TRBV1 and TRBJ2-3; whether TRBD2, the table's D call, matches the DNA was not checked. TRBV1 corresponds to a pseudogene. This CDR3 has 19 residues. The CDR3 reads CTSSHTLTSGPIGADTQYF. In DNA form, the CDR3 reads TGCACCAGCAGCCACACCCTCACTAGCGGACCGATAGGCGCAGATACGCAGTATTTT.

This chain uses TRBV6-1 with TRBJ1-2, with unresolved D. CDR3 size: 13 residues. V was pared by 8 bases and J by 0 bases, with 10 bases between. The germline V gene has CDR1 MNHNS and CDR2 SASEGT. Here the CDR3 reads CASAFQANYGYTF. CDR3 DNA sequence: TGTGCCAGCGCTTTCCAGGCTAACTATGGCTACACCTTC.

V gene TRBV10-2 combines with J gene TRBJ1-4; the D gene is possibly TRBD1 (6 bases). This CDR3 has 14 amino acids. The ends were cut back, 0 bases at V and 14 bases at J, with 16 bases in the middle. CDR1 is WSHSY and CDR2 is SAAADI in the germline V gene. CDR3 residues: CASSESIWTAGLFF. CDR3 bases: TGCGCCAGCAGTGAGTCGATTTGGACAGCGGGGCTGTTTTTT.

In this sample, this clone turned up a few times. The chain carries TRBV9 and TRBJ2-7; TRBD1 is a possible D gene (5 bases). Germline CDR1 SGDLS, CDR2 YYNGEE. The CDR3 length is 13 residues. Trimming took off 3 bases at V and 4 bases at J, with 11 bases between the two ends. The DNA for the CDR3 is TGTGCCAGCAGCGCCTTCGCAGGGTACGAGCAGTACTTC. As protein: CASSAFAGYEQYF.

This chain joins TRBV5-1 and TRBJ2-1; a weak D match, TRBD2 (7 bases). V lost 3 bases to trimming and J lost 3 bases, with 13 bases between them. The CDR3 extends over 15 amino acids. Germline V gene lookup returns CDR1 SGHRS and CDR2 YFSETQ. CDR3 sequence reads: CASSSQGGVYNEQFF. In DNA, the CDR3 is TGCGCCAGCAGCTCGCAAGGGGGGGTCTACAATGAGCAGTTCTTC. The variable domain in full, completed from reference TRBV5-1 and TRBJ2-1, reads KAGVTQTPRYLIKTRGQQVTLSCSPISGHRSVSWYQQTPGQGLQFLFEYFSETQRNKGNFPGRFSGRQFSNSRSEMNVSTLELGDSALYLCASSSQGGVYNEQFFGPGTRLTVL.

The V and J genes are TRBV28 and TRBJ2-1; D gene unclear. The CDR3 has 12 residues. Between the trimmed V and J ends, which lost 2 bases and 4 bases, there was a span of 3 bases. The V gene's germline CDR1 is MDHEN and CDR2 SYDVKM. The CDR3 region is CASSLQYNEQFF. CDR3 sequence (DNA): TGTGCCAGCAGTTTACAGTACAATGAGCAGTTCTTC.

J is TRBJ2-7 and V is TRBV6-1; D possibly corresponds to TRBD1 (5 bases). Trimming removed 10 bases at V and 2 bases at J, with 15 bases between. The CDR3 consists of 13 residues. Germline CDR1 MNHNS, CDR2 SASEGT. CDR3 bases: TGTGCCAAGAATTGTCCAGGGCCCTACGAGCAGTACTTC. Protein product: CAKNCPGPYEQYF.

V and J are TRBV7-2 and TRBJ1-1, with D perhaps TRBD1 (6 bases). This CDR3 has 15 residues. Trimming left V 2 bases short and J 5 bases short, with 15 bases between. Germline CDR1 is SGHTA and CDR2 is FQGNSA. The CDR3 loop reads CASSLFVTGYTEAFF. The DNA of the CDR3 is TGTGCCAGCAGCTTATTCGTGACAGGCTATACTGAAGCTTTCTTT.

The chain combines TRBV19 with TRBJ1-1; 9 bases are a match to TRBD1. Looked up from germline, CDR1 is LNHDA and CDR2 is SQIVND (reference sequence). This CDR3 comprises 17 residues. V gave up 5 bases and J gave up 0 bases; unmatched junction bases: 10. CDR3 DNA: TGTGCCAGTAGTCAAGAACAGGGGGCCGGATTGAACACTGAAGCTTTCTTT. Encoded protein: CASSQEQGAGLNTEAFF.

The V and J genes are TRBV7-9 and TRBJ2-5; no clear D gene. The end of the DNA aligns better with TRBJ2-7, so the J call may be wrong. CDR3 size: 14 residues. In germline, CDR1 is SEHNR, CDR2 FQNEAQ (reference sequence). Here the CDR3 reads CASSRPFAVYEQYF. CDR3 DNA: TGTGCCAGCAGCCGACCTTTCGCGGTCTACGAGCAGTACTTC.

The V call is TRBV7-9, the J call TRBJ2-5; 9 nucleotides align to TRBD1. The V segment lost 1 base and the J segment 3 bases; nucleotides outside the gene matches: 0. This CDR3 is 14 amino acids long. CDR1 and CDR2 (germline): SEHNR, FQNEAQ (reference sequence). Here the CDR3 reads CASSLGTGEETQYF. The CDR3 nucleotides read TGTGCCAGCAGCTTAGGGACAGGGGAAGAGACCCAGTACTTC. The full variable domain, its missing parts supplied by reference TRBV7-9 and TRBJ2-5, is DTGVSQNPRHKITKRGQNVTFRCDPISEHNRLYWYRQTLGQGPEFLTYFQNEAQLEKSRLLSDRFSAERPKGSFSTLEIQRTEQGDSAMYLCASSLGTGEETQYFGPGTRLLVL.

V usage is TRBV7-8 and J usage is TRBJ2-4, with TRBD2 identical over 8 bases. CDR1 is SGHVS and CDR2 is FQNEAQ in the germline V gene. The CDR3 is 16 amino acids. V lost 8 bases and J lost 0; bases outside the gene matches: 9. CDR3: CASPGGAPLAKNIQYF. The CDR3 region has the DNA TGTGCCAGCCCGGGGGGGGCCCCGCTAGCCAAAAACATTCAGTACTTC. Variable domain in full (rest from reference TRBV7-8 and TRBJ2-4): GAGVSQSPRYKVAKRGQDVALRCDPISGHVSLFWYQQALGQGPEFLTYFQNEAQLDKSGLPSDRFFAERPEGSVSTLKIQRTQQEDSAVYLCASPGGAPLAKNIQYFGAGTRLSVL.

The chain combines TRBV5-1 with TRBJ2-1, with 8 bases matching TRBD1. Germline V gene lookup returns CDR1 SGHRS and CDR2 YFSETQ. The CDR3 sequence is 14 residues long. V shed 0 bases and J 5 bases; nucleotides not matched to a gene: 1. The CDR3: CASSLDRGNNEQFF. The CDR3 region has the DNA TGCGCCAGCAGCTTGGACAGGGGGAACAATGAGCAGTTCTTC.

The chain joins TRBV7-9 to TRBJ1-1; 8 bases line up with TRBD1. The trim removed 3 bases at V and 11 bases at J, leaving 5 bases unmatched. The germline V gene has CDR1 SEHNR and CDR2 FQNEAQ (reference sequence). The CDR3 covers 12 residues. The CDR3 is CASSLEDRVAFF. CDR3 DNA sequence: TGTGCCAGCAGCTTGGAGGACAGGGTGGCTTTCTTT.

CDR3 bases: TGTGCCAGCAGCCTGTGGAAGGGGGCCAATGGCTACACCTTC. It is translated as CASSLWKGANGYTF. This rearrangement joins TRBV5-6 to TRBJ1-2; TRBD1 aligns across 7 bases. The ends lost 4 bases at V and 6 bases at J; junction bases unmatched: 9. This CDR3 is built from 14 residues. Germline CDR1 reads SGHDT; CDR2 reads YYEEEE.

The chain joins TRBV11-3 to TRBJ2-3; 11 nucleotides align to TRBD2. Germline V lookup: CDR1 SGHNT, CDR2 YENEEA. V shed 0 bases and J 0 bases; nucleotides not matched to a gene: 8. The CDR3 is made up of 19 amino acids. The CDR3 is CASSLDRMGLAASTDTQYF. The CDR3 coding sequence is TGTGCCAGCAGCTTAGATCGCATGGGACTAGCGGCTAGCACAGATACGCAGTATTTT. The whole variable domain, remainder taken from reference TRBV11-3 and TRBJ2-3, is EAGVVQSPRYKIIEKKQPVAFWCNPISGHNTLYWYLQNLGQGPELLIRYENEEAVDDSQLPKDRFSAERLKGVDSTLKIQPAELGDSAVYLCASSLDRMGLAASTDTQYFGPGTRLTVL.

The chain employs TRBV2 and TRBJ2-7, with D maybe TRBD2 (5 bases). Trimming stripped 6 bases from V and 4 bases from J, with 19 bases between. The germline gives CDR1 SNHLY, CDR2 FYNNEI. The CDR3 has 15 residues. The CDR3 coding sequence is TGTGCCAGCAGGCCTAGGAGCGGAGTAGAGTACGAGCAGTACTTC. Protein product: CASRPRSGVEYEQYF. The full variable domain, its missing parts supplied by reference TRBV2 and TRBJ2-7, is EPEVTQTPSHQVTQMGQEVILRCVPISNHLYFYWYRQILGQKVEFLVSFYNNEISEKSEIFDDQFSVERPDGSNFTLKIRSTKLEDSAMYFCASRPRSGVEYEQYFGPGTRLTVT.

This clone was detected only once. The chain links TRBV9 to TRBJ1-5, with TRBD1 as a possible D gene (6 bases). The CDR3 consists of 14 residues. Germline CDR1 is SGDLS and CDR2 is YYNGEE. V gave up 3 bases and J gave up 6 bases, with 13 bases separating them. The CDR3 DNA sequence: TGTGCCAGCAGCGCCGGCGGGGGCGGTCAGCCCCAGCATTTT. This codes for CASSAGGGGQPQHF.

A few counts support this clone. This chain uses TRBV5-1 with TRBJ1-3, with TRBD1 matching over 10 bases. The V and J ends lost 4 bases and 3 bases, in that order; junction bases with no gene match: 4. The CDR3 covers 15 residues. CDR1 and CDR2 (germline): SGHRS, YFSETQ. The CDR3 nucleotides read TGCGCCAGCAGCCCGGGACAGGGGTTTGGAAACACCATATATTTT. It yields the protein CASSPGQGFGNTIYF. The entire variable domain, with the rest obtained from reference TRBV5-1 and TRBJ1-3, is as follows: KAGVTQTPRYLIKTRGQQVTLSCSPISGHRSVSWYQQTPGQGLQFLFEYFSETQRNKGNFPGRFSGRQFSNSRSEMNVSTLELGDSALYLCASSPGQGFGNTIYFGEGSWLTVV.

The CDR3 region is CASSFRGSLDGYTF. DNA for the CDR3: TGTGCCAGCAGCTTCAGGGGGTCTTTGGATGGCTACACCTTC. The chain uses TRBV13 and TRBJ1-2; TRBD1 matches at 7 bases. With 3 bases clipped from V and 6 bases from J, the junction kept 7 bases outside the gene matches. CDR1 is PRHDT, CDR2 FYEKMQ, per germline (reference sequence). The CDR3 is 14 amino acids.

The chain recombines TRBV10-1 with TRBJ1-1; no reliable D call. Germline-derived CDR1 and CDR2 are WNHNN and SYGVQD (reference sequence). The CDR3 has 13 amino acids. V shed 6 bases and J shed 2 bases, with 10 bases lying between them. The chain's CDR3 is CASSRVLNTEAFF. The CDR3 DNA reads TGCGCCAGCAGCCGGGTCCTTAACACTGAAGCTTTCTTT.

The chain recombines TRBV28 with TRBJ1-5, with 10 bases identical to TRBD1. Germline assignment: CDR1 MDHEN and CDR2 SYDVKM. The V segment lost 7 bases and the J segment 5 bases; nucleotides outside the gene matches: 17. This CDR3 has 18 residues. Written as DNA, the CDR3 is TGTGCCAGCAATACGAGATTTGGGGACAGGGGATTTGATCAGCCCCAGCATTTT. It encodes CASNTRFGDRGFDQPQHF.

This clone was detected only a few times. An end of the junction does not agree with germline; a read error may underlie this. The CDR3 region has the DNA TGTGACAGCAGTCTGAATAAAGGGCTTAGCGGGAAGGATGAGCAGTTCTTC. It translates to CDSSLNKGLSGKDEQFF. The V call is TRBV5-4, the J call TRBJ2-1; 8 bases fit TRBD2. Germline CDR1 reads SGHNT; CDR2 reads YYREEE (reference sequence). The CDR3 contains 17 residues.

The J gene is TRBJ2-2, the V gene TRBV5-1; D may be TRBD1 (5 bases). The germline gives CDR1 SGHRS, CDR2 YFSETQ. The V end lost 1 base, the J end lost 1 base, and 8 bases lay between the germline ends. The CDR3 extends over 15 amino acids. The CDR3 sequence: CASSLNGQNTGELFF. The CDR3, as DNA: TGCGCCAGCAGCTTGAATGGACAGAACACCGGGGAGCTGTTTTTT.

The chain links TRBV11-3 to TRBJ2-5; D is possibly TRBD2 (5 bases). Germline loops: CDR1 SGHNT, CDR2 YENEEA. The V gene lost 5 bases and the J gene lost 5 bases, with 24 bases spanning the gap. The CDR3 runs to 17 residues. CDR3 sequence: CASSPPGMGSLGETQYF. As DNA, the CDR3 is TGTGCCAGCAGCCCCCCCGGGATGGGTTCGCTGGGGGAGACCCAGTACTTC.

V is TRBV9 and J is TRBJ2-5; D is ambiguous. Germline V gives CDR1 SGDLS, CDR2 YYNGEE. The CDR3 consists of 15 residues. Trimming took off 0 bases at V and 5 bases at J, with 14 bases between the two ends. CDR3 sequence reads: CASSVGARNQETQYF. The CDR3 DNA reads TGTGCCAGCAGCGTAGGCGCGAGGAATCAGGAGACCCAGTACTTC.

This chain joins TRBV19 and TRBJ2-2, with D perhaps matching TRBD1 (5 bases). The CDR3 is made up of 13 amino acids. The V end lost 3 bases, the J end lost 7 bases, and 9 bases lay between the germline ends. The germline V gene encodes CDR1 LNHDA and CDR2 SQIVND (reference sequence). The CDR3 reads CASSIRVDGELFF. Here the CDR3 DNA reads TGTGCCAGTAGTATCAGGGTTGACGGGGAGCTGTTTTTT.

The genes are TRBV7-9 and TRBJ1-3; 8 bases are shared with TRBD1. V lost 2 bases and J lost 2; bases outside the gene matches: 2. The CDR3 is made up of 15 amino acids. The germline gives CDR1 SEHNR, CDR2 FQNEAQ (reference sequence). CDR3 DNA sequence: TGTGCCAGCAGCTTATTACAGGGGGCTGGAAACACCATATATTTT. Its protein is CASSLLQGAGNTIYF.

This clone has more than one count but fewer than ten. This chain joins TRBV27 and TRBJ2-1; D not certain. The V gene's germline CDR1 is MNHEY and CDR2 SMNVEV (reference sequence). V dropped 5 bases and J dropped 1 base, with 12 bases sitting between them. The CDR3 runs to 15 residues. CDR3 sequence reads: CASSPLVVSYNEQFF. The CDR3 bases are TGTGCCAGCAGTCCCTTAGTAGTTTCCTACAATGAGCAGTTCTTC.

This clone came up a few times. This sequence joins TRBV5-1 and TRBJ2-5; the match to TRBD2 covers 9 bases. Germline V gene lookup returns CDR1 SGHRS and CDR2 YFSETQ. The V segment lost 2 bases and the J segment 2 bases; nucleotides outside the gene matches: 4. The length of the CDR3 is 15 residues. The CDR3, as DNA: TGCGCCAGCAGCTTAGGACTAGCGAGACAAGAGACCCAGTACTTC. This codes for CASSLGLARQETQYF.